This paragraph covers one T cell receptor beta chain sequence. Clones were read by immunoSEQ multiplex PCR, and TCRdb kept only the in-frame ones, dropping some. The repertoire includes about 140,000 clones, more than 75% of them detected once, and about 7.4% sits in the top ten. Germline CDR1 MNHNS, CDR2 SASEGT. This CDR3 region has 15 residues. The V and J ends lost 7 bases and 8 bases, in that order; junction bases with no gene match: 16. The data originate from a study of cytotoxic CD8 clonotypes in ibrutinib-treated CLL. At the level of the study: After median around 5.5 years, approximately 15 stayed in remission, about twelve progressed; responses some 25 partial, 2 complete.

The starting material was PBMCs, obtained after 36 months of ibrutinib treatment. This clonotype originated in a human donor with chronic lymphocytic leukemia. The chain carries TRBV6-1 and TRBJ1-1; 7 bases align to TRBD1. CDR3 nucleotides: TGTGCCAGCATCAAGACAGGGCCCCTTAATACCGAAGCTTTCTTT. It translates to CASIKTGPLNTEAFF.